The T cell receptor (beta chain) described here comes from a study of post-analysis software for immune sequencing data. cDNA libraries for TCR beta contained unique molecular identifiers. The authors obtained 500,000 or so cDNA molecules from about 0.94 to 9.7 million T cells. TCRdb reprocessed the PCR reads with MiXCR, giving one entry per CDR3 protein. The sample lists 450,000 to 650,000 distinct CDR3 sequences, 44% seen once, with roughly 1.8% in the top ten. Study-level points and caveats: There was significantly lower normalized Chao1 diversity in multiple sclerosis patients than in controls. Relative to controls, patients had several TRBV segments at higher frequency, with TRBV5-6, TRBV5-1 and TRBV20-1 among these.

Germline assignment: CDR1 MNHNY and CDR2 SVGAGI (reference sequence). CDR3 size: 16 residues. Turning to this clonotype: The antigen is undetermined.

The chain couples TRBV6-6 to TRBJ2-7, with D perhaps being TRBD1 or TRBD2 (5 bases each). With the DNA end fitting TRBJ2-5 better, the J assignment may be wrong. The source material was blood. The TCR sequence derives from a girl aged 5 to 17 with multiple sclerosis. The CDR3 loop is CASSWPGAIPTGTQYF. As DNA, the CDR3 is TGTGCCAGCAGTTGGCCCGGGGCTATACCTACGGGGACCCAGTACTTC.